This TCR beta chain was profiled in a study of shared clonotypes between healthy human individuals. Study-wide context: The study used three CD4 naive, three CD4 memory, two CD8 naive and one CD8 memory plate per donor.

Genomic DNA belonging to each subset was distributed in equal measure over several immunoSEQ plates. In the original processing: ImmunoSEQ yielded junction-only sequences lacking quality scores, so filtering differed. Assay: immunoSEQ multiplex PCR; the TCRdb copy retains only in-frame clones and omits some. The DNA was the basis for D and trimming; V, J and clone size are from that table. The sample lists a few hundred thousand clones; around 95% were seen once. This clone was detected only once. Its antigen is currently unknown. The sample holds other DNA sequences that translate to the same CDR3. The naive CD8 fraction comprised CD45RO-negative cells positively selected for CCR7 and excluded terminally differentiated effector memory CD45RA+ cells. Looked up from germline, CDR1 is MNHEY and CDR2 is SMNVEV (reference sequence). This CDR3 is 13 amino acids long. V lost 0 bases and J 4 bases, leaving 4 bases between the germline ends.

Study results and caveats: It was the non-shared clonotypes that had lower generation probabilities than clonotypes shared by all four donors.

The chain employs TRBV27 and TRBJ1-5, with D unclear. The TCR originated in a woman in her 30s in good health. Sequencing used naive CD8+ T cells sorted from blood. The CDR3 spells CASSLSGNQPQHF. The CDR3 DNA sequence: TGTGCCAGCAGTTTATCGGGGAATCAGCCCCAGCATTTT.